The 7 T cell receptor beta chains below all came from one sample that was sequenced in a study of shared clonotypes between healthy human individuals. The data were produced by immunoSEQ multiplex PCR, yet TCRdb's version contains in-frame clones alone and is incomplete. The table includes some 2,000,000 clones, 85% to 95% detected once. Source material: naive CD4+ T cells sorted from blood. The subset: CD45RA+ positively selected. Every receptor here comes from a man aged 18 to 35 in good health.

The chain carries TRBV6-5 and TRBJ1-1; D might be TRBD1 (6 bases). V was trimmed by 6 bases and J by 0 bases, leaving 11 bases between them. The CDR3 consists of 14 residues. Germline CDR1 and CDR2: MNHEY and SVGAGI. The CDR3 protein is CASSHREMNTEAFF. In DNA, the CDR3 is TGTGCCAGCAGCCACAGGGAGATGAACACTGAAGCTTTCTTT.

The CDR3 region has the DNA TGTGCCAGCAACCTTTACGGGATGGCTTACGGTCATGACTACGAGCAGTACTTC. Translating it yields CASNLYGMAYGHDYEQYF. The rearrangement uses TRBV7-8 and TRBJ2-7; tentatively, D is TRBD2 (5 bases). Germline lookup yields CDR1 SGHVS and CDR2 FQNEAQ. With 7 bases removed from V and 3 bases from J, the gap between germline ends came to 28 bases. CDR3 length: 18 amino acids.

The CDR3 coding sequence is TGTGCCAGCAGTGGGGAGCGCTCTGGAAACACCATATATTTT. Encoded protein: CASSGERSGNTIYF. V usage is TRBV2 and J usage is TRBJ1-3; D unclear. The CDR3 loop spans 14 amino acids. V shed 4 bases and J shed 0 bases, with 7 bases lying between them. Germline CDR1 reads SNHLY; CDR2 reads FYNNEI.

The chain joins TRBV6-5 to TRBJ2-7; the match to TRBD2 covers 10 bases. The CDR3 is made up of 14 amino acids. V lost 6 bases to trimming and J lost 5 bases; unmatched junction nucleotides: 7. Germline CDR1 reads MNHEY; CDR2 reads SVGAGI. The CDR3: CASRYASGSDEQYF. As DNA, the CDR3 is TGTGCCAGCAGATACGCTAGCGGGAGCGACGAGCAGTACTTC.

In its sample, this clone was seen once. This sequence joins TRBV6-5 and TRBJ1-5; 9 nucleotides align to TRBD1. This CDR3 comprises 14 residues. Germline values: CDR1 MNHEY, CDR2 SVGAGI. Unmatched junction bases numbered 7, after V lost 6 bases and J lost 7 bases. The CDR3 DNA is TGTGCCAGCAGGCAGGACAGGGGAGGGCAGCCCCAGCATTTT. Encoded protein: CASRQDRGGQPQHF.

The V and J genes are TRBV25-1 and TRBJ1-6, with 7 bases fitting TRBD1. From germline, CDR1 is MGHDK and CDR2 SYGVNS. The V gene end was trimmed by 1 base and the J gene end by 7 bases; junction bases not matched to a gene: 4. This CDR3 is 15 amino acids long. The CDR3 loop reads CASSEFQGGNSPLHF. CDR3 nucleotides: TGTGCCAGCAGTGAATTCCAGGGGGGCAATTCACCCCTCCACTTT.

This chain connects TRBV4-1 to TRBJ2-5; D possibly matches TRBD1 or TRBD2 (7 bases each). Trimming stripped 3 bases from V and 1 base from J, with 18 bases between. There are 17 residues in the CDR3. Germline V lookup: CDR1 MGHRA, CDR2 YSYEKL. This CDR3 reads CASSHYGEGALQETQYF. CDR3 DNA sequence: TGCGCCAGCAGCCACTATGGGGAGGGGGCCCTCCAAGAGACCCAGTACTTC.